This TCR beta chain emerged from a study of neurological immune-mediated disorders (dated by TCRdb to about 2019). Regarding the study in general: Peripheral blood TCR-beta repertoires from HTLV-I-associated myelopathy (HAM/TSP) patients, multiple sclerosis patients and healthy controls were compared by UMI-based sequencing. The roughly 100 TCR-beta libraries covered PBMC samples along with longitudinal samples, technical triplicates, and paired sorted CD4+ and CD8+ T-cell subsets. The cohort included 60 to 75 subjects: 14 with HAM/TSP, some 34 with multiple sclerosis, and around 20 healthy controls. General findings and caveats noted by the study authors: TCR clonal expansion was highest in HAM/TSP patients and lowest in MS patients, with MS patients falling below even healthy controls. No identical CDR3 amino acid sequences were found to be shared among expanded clones across subjects, suggesting that TCR-beta repertoires were private in all groups.

With regard to this clonotype: This receptor's antigen is unknown. There are no base qualities to consult, and no much larger clone falls within one base.

cDNA was synthesized by template-switch 5'RACE using a primer with a 10-nucleotide random unique molecular identifier that tagged each TCR transcript. Every sequencing run covered 15-18 subjects and yielded more than 170 million TCR-beta sequences. The RNeasy kit was used to extract total RNA. The KAPA Real-time Library Amplification kit was used to amplify TCR-beta VDJ regions with primers targeting the TCR constant region and the 5'RACE anchor. Sample indexes and Illumina adaptors were added in a first PCR, and a second PCR then increased library yield. After Ampure bead purification, the TCR product of roughly 650 bp was size-selected on a 2% E-gel SizeSelection system. Library quality was checked on a Bioanalyzer, concentration was measured with Qubit, and libraries were quantified with the Kapa Library Quantification kit before pooling. An Illumina HiSeq 2500 sequenced the libraries paired-end 2 x 150 bp. To increase sequence diversity, about 25-31% phiX was spiked into each library pool. On the study's bioinformatics: The UMI-based MiGEC pipeline processed quality-filtered reads and removed over 80% of raw TCR sequences during error correction. IMGT germline references were used for aligning VDJ genes, and each clonotype was defined as a unique CDR3 amino acid sequence together with its V-J genes. Clonal expansion, Shannon diversity and CDR3 relatedness (CalcPairwiseDistances, ClusterSamples) were evaluated with VDJtools, and phylogenetic trees were built with CLCbio workbench. Clones with at least 8 unique UMIs were defined as expanded, with this threshold being based on coefficient-of-variation modelling across technical triplicates. Using fastp trimming at Q25 and MiXCR clonotype assembly, TCRdb reanalyzed the public sequencing data and kept in-frame beta chains. Rows are unified per CDR3 protein, each entry keeping the most common DNA and genes. What appears here as the V and J calls and clone size reflects TCRdb's work, not the paper's. The table for this sample lists roughly 31,000 distinct CDR3 sequences; roughly 25% of them were counted only once. The ten largest clones take up 25% to 30% of the sample.

Sorted-subset TCR libraries were prepared from about a million sorted CD4+ or CD8+ T cells. Peripheral blood was subjected to Ficoll-Hypaque density gradient centrifugation to isolate PBMCs, which were then cryopreserved in liquid nitrogen. Paired sorted CD4+ and CD8+ subsets came from healthy controls, HAM/TSP patients and MS patients. Sequenced: CD4+ T cells from blood. This TCR was sampled from a man in his forties or fifties with HTLV-1-associated myelopathy (HAM/TSP).

In nucleotide form, the sequence is TGCGCCAGCAGCCAGGGGGATAGCAATCAGCCCCAGCATTTT. This is translated as CASSQGDSNQPQHF. Recombination joined TRBV5-1 with TRBJ1-5; a stretch of 7 junction bases matches TRBD1. The CDR3 starts with the cysteine, ends with the phenylalanine, and has 14 residues. Only CDR3 DNA remains: 42 bases, in frame from the first base. CDR1 SGHRS and CDR2 YFSETQ were looked up in the germline V gene. V and J are trimmed by 4 bases and 0 bases, and the gene matches miss 1 base of the junction.